What follows are 17 T cell receptor beta chains derived from one specimen sequenced in a study of T cells in Graves' hyperthyroidism and ophthalmopathy. Amplification targeted TCR beta CDR3 regions from RNA transcripts. The TCR CDR3 first-round RT-PCR relied on the HTBI primer set. Each CDR3 protein is one row after TCRdb ran MiXCR on the multiplex PCR reads. The table lists under 450,000 distinct CDR3 sequences, about 18% of them singletons. The material sequenced was blood. These receptors all stem from a woman aged 25 to 45 with Graves' hyperthyroidism that later progressed to Graves' ophthalmopathy.

The V and J genes are TRBV20-1 and TRBJ2-5, with TRBD2 matching 8 bases. This CDR3 spans 11 amino acids. Germline CDR1 and CDR2: DFQATT and SNEGSKA (reference sequence). V trimming: 6 bases; J trimming: 4 bases; junction bases outside the gene matches: 1. In DNA, the CDR3 is TGCAGTGCCGCGGGGGGAGAGACCCAGTACTTC. Protein sequence: CSAAGGETQYF.

Turning to this clonotype: A much larger clone is a single base away; this may be a read error. The CDR3 carries no conserved terminal phenylalanine or tryptophan, so it likely arises from a read error. The chain has TRBV28 and TRBJ1-2; 7 bases agree with TRBD1. The CDR3 is 14 amino acids. V was pared by 5 bases and J by 5 bases, with 8 bases of the junction left unmatched. Germline V gives CDR1 MDHEN, CDR2 SYDVKM. The CDR3 loop reads CASSLGTAPYGYTL. The CDR3 bases are TGTGCCAGCAGTCTCGGGACAGCTCCGTATGGCTACACCCTC.

This chain joins TRBV6-2 or TRBV6-3 and TRBJ2-7; TRBD2 aligns across 9 bases. V dropped 8 bases and J dropped 2; count of bases not matched to a gene: 4. Germline values: CDR1 MNHEY, CDR2 SVGEGT. This CDR3 has 13 amino acids. In DNA form, the CDR3 reads TGTGCCAGCGGCGGGGGGGGTGCCTACGAGCAGTACTTC. This encodes CASGGGGAYEQYF.

With respect to this clonotype: A much larger clone differs by one base, so this may be a read error. This sequence joins TRBV15 and TRBJ1-1; D unresolved. V was clipped by 0 bases and J by 6 bases, with 11 bases between them. The CDR3 runs 14 residues. From germline, CDR1 is LNHNV and CDR2 YYDKDF (reference sequence). The DNA for the CDR3 is TGTGCCACCAGCAGAGATTTTGTGGGGTCTGAAGCTTTCTTT. Protein: CATSRDFVGSEAFF. The full variable domain, in which reference TRBV15 and TRBJ1-1 provide the parts outside the CDR3, is DAMVIQNPRYQVTQFGKPVTLSCSQTLNHNVMYWYQQKSSQAPKLLFHYYDKDFNNEADTPDNFQSRRPNTSFCFLDIRSPGLGDTAMYLCATSRDFVGSEAFFGQGTRLTVV.

This clonotype was counted many times. Written as DNA, the CDR3 is TGTGCCAGCAGCTCCCCCCCCCTAGGGGAAATCAATCAGCCCCAGCATTTT. It encodes CASSSPPLGEINQPQHF. J is TRBJ1-5 and V is TRBV11-2; TRBD1 is a possible D gene (5 bases). CDR1 and CDR2 from the germline V gene are SGHAT and FQNNGV. Trimming left V 4 bases short and J 3 bases short, with 19 bases between. This CDR3 comprises 17 residues.

To note about this clonotype: An end of the junction differs from the germline gene, which may be a read error. V gene TRBV24-1 combines with J gene TRBJ2-1, with a weak D call TRBD1 (6 bases). The CDR3 covers 14 residues. CDR1 KGHDR and CDR2 SFDVKD come from the germline V gene. CDR3 in DNA: TGTGCCACCAGTGACCCGGGACACCGTAATGAGCGGTTCTTC. Protein sequence: CATSDPGHRNERFF.

This clonotype was observed at least ten times. The chain is built from TRBV2 and TRBJ2-2, with 8 nucleotides matching TRBD1. V shed 3 bases and J 4 bases; nucleotides not matched to a gene: 4. This CDR3 spans 15 amino acids. The germline V gene encodes CDR1 SNHLY and CDR2 FYNNEI. The CDR3 spells CASSDQGAPTGELFF. In DNA, the CDR3 is TGTGCCAGCAGTGATCAGGGGGCTCCCACCGGGGAGCTGTTTTTT. Supplemented by reference TRBV2 and TRBJ2-2, the full variable domain reads EPEVTQTPSHQVTQMGQEVILRCVPISNHLYFYWYRQILGQKVEFLVSFYNNEISEKSEIFDDQFSVERPDGSNFTLKIRSTKLEDSAMYFCASSDQGAPTGELFFGEGSRLTVL.

This clonotype has ten or more counts. This sequence joins TRBV27 and TRBJ1-2; no reliable D call. Germline CDR1 is MNHEY and CDR2 is SMNVEV (reference sequence). The CDR3 length is 13 residues. The V gene lost 3 bases and the J gene lost 8 bases, with 13 bases spanning the gap. The CDR3 is CASSFIGAGGYTF. DNA of the CDR3: TGTGCCAGCAGTTTTATAGGTGCGGGAGGCTACACCTTC.

This clonotype has a count of ten or more. The gene calls are TRBV2 and TRBJ2-7; 7 nucleotides align to TRBD2. Germline CDR1 is SNHLY and CDR2 is FYNNEI. The CDR3 consists of 14 residues. Trimming took 1 base from V and 1 from J; bases not matched to a gene: 1. CDR3 sequence: CASSEEAGSYEQYF. The CDR3 DNA sequence: TGTGCCAGCAGTGAAGAAGCGGGATCCTACGAGCAGTACTTC.

Many counts were recorded for this clonotype. The J gene is TRBJ2-5, the V gene TRBV20-1; the match to TRBD1 covers 9 bases. Germline V CDR1 and CDR2: DFQATT, SNEGSKA (reference sequence). CDR3 length equals 16 residues. Trimming at V came to 0 bases and at J to 4 bases, leaving 9 bases not matched to a gene. The CDR3, as DNA: TGCAGTGCTAGAGATCGACAGGGGGGTACCGGAGAGACCCAGTACTTC. Protein: CSARDRQGGTGETQYF.

V usage is TRBV4-1 and J usage is TRBJ1-6; D gene uncertain. CDR3 size: 13 residues. CDR1 and CDR2 from the germline V gene are MGHRA and YSYEKL. Trimming cost V 1 base and J 8 bases, with 6 bases left between them. CDR3 region: CASSQGEDSPLHF. CDR3 in DNA: TGCGCCAGCAGCCAAGGAGAAGATTCACCCCTCCACTTT.

This clonotype was seen many times. The gene calls are TRBV20-1 and TRBJ1-1; no reliable D call. The CDR3 spans 14 residues. V was cut by 0 bases and J by 4 bases, with 12 bases left in between. CDR1 and CDR2 (germline): DFQATT, SNEGSKA (reference sequence). The CDR3 coding sequence is TGCAGTGCTAGAGATGTGGGGATTGGCACTGAAGCTTTCTTT. Translating gives CSARDVGIGTEAFF.

The CDR3 DNA reads TGCAGTGCTTGGGGGGGGGCTGGGACAGATACGCAGTATTTT. As protein: CSAWGGAGTDTQYF. This rearrangement joins TRBV20-1 to TRBJ2-3, with D perhaps matching TRBD2 (7 bases). Germline assignment: CDR1 DFQATT and CDR2 SNEGSKA (reference sequence). V dropped 5 bases and J dropped 3 bases, with 15 bases sitting between them. There are 14 residues in the CDR3.

V is TRBV19 and J is TRBJ2-1; D is undetermined. CDR3 size: 12 residues. V lost 4 bases and J 7 bases, leaving 8 bases between the germline ends. Germline V gene sequence: CDR1 LNHDA, CDR2 SQIVND (reference sequence). In nucleotides, the CDR3 is TGTGCCAGTAGTAAATGGGGAAATGAGCAGTTCTTC. It encodes CASSKWGNEQFF.

This clonotype was detected ten times or more. The rearrangement uses TRBV15 and TRBJ2-3; D remains ambiguous. CDR3 size: 15 residues. The germline gives CDR1 LNHNV, CDR2 YYDKDF (reference sequence). The V end lost 2 bases, the J end lost 3 bases, and 12 bases lay between the germline ends. The CDR3 is CATSRQSVRTDTQYF. In DNA, the CDR3 is TGTGCCACCAGCAGACAGTCTGTGAGAACAGATACGCAGTATTTT. The full variable domain, with the rest looked up from reference TRBV15 and TRBJ2-3, is DAMVIQNPRYQVTQFGKPVTLSCSQTLNHNVMYWYQQKSSQAPKLLFHYYDKDFNNEADTPDNFQSRRPNTSFCFLDIRSPGLGDTAMYLCATSRQSVRTDTQYFGPGTRLTVL.

The rearrangement links TRBV19 to TRBJ1-6, with TRBD1 matching 7 bases. The CDR3 extends over 15 amino acids. V gave up 6 bases and J gave up 8 bases; unmatched junction bases: 10. Germline V CDR1 and CDR2: LNHDA, SQIVND (reference sequence). The chain's CDR3 is CASSRSTGSDSPLHF. In DNA form, the CDR3 reads TGTGCCAGTAGCCGATCGACAGGGTCGGATTCACCCCTCCACTTT.

This clonotype was detected ten times or more. This chain connects TRBV30 to TRBJ2-7, with 8 bases fitting TRBD1. Germline CDR1 GTSNPN, CDR2 SVGIG (reference sequence). The trim removed 5 bases at V and 3 bases at J, leaving 3 bases unmatched. The CDR3 has 12 amino acids. CDR3 nucleotides: TGTGCCTGGTCGACAGGGGTCTACGAGCAGTACTTC. It yields the protein CAWSTGVYEQYF.